This T cell receptor (beta chain) was sequenced in a study of OX40 agonist ivuxolimab in advanced cancers. Germline V gene sequence: CDR1 MNHEY, CDR2 SMNVEV (reference sequence). The germline V and J ends were trimmed by 2 bases and 3 bases, with 14 bases remaining between them. The CDR3 has 15 residues. Assay used: immunoSEQ multiplex PCR; TCRdb lists only in-frame clones, some missing. The repertoire holds over 75,000 clones, with approximately 90% as singletons. This TCR was sampled from an adult with an advanced solid tumor such as melanoma, head and neck, liver or kidney cancer. This chain uses TRBV27 with TRBJ2-7; no definite D call. The sequences come from CD4+ or CD8+ T cells sorted from blood, collected in a trial of the OX40 agonist ivuxolimab. The CDR3 protein is CASSLALRFNYEQYF. CDR3 bases: TGTGCCAGCAGTTTAGCCTTGAGATTTAACTACGAGCAGTACTTC.